This T cell receptor beta chain was captured by sequencing in a study of shared clonotypes between healthy human individuals. General observations from the study: Unshared clonotypes carried lower generation probabilities than those common to all four donors. The study generally estimated greater richness for naive than memory subsets.

Naive CD8 cells lacked CD45RO and underwent positive selection for CCR7, leaving out terminally differentiated effector memory CD45RA+ cells. Profiling relied on immunoSEQ multiplex PCR, and the TCRdb table lists in-frame clones only, not all of them. The data contain about 2.1 million clones, approximately 92% of them singletons. A word on this clone: Its antigen is still unknown.

Trimming removed 6 bases at V and 0 bases at J, with 13 bases between. Germline assignment: CDR1 SGHTS and CDR2 YDEGEE. This CDR3 comprises 14 residues. The TCR comes from a man between 18 and 35 years old in good health. Some clones in this sample may be carry-over from other donors' samples. The sequencing input was naive CD8+ T cells from PBMCs. This chain links TRBV5-8 with TRBJ2-7; no clear D. CDR3 in amino acids: CASKRVPSSYEQYF. CDR3 DNA sequence: TGTGCCAGCAAAAGGGTTCCGAGCTCCTACGAGCAGTACTTC.